These 17 T cell receptor beta chains came from one sample sequenced in a study of OX40 agonist ivuxolimab in advanced cancers. Sequencing used immunoSEQ multiplex PCR; TCRdb keeps in-frame clones, though not all of them. The sample contains nearly 85,000 clones, 75% to 90% of which appear only once. The source material was CD4+ or CD8+ T cells sorted from blood, sampled in a trial of the OX40 agonist ivuxolimab. The receptors originated from an adult with an advanced solid tumor such as melanoma, head and neck, liver or kidney cancer.

V gene TRBV5-1 combines with J gene TRBJ1-2; 12 bases agree with TRBD1. The CDR3 covers 16 residues. With V trimmed by 4 bases and J by 6 bases, 10 bases remained unmatched. CDR1 is SGHRS and CDR2 is YFSETQ in the germline V gene. CDR3 sequence: CASSGAGTGGAHGYTF. CDR3 DNA: TGCGCCAGCAGCGGAGCCGGGACAGGGGGCGCCCATGGCTACACCTTC.

Comments on this clone: Additional DNA sequences in this sample encode the identical CDR3. CDR3 loop: CASSYDGQGSYEQYF. CDR3 DNA sequence: TGTGCCAGCAGTTACGATGGACAGGGGTCCTACGAGCAGTACTTC. V is TRBV6-5 and J is TRBJ2-7; 9 nucleotides agree with TRBD1. This CDR3 has 15 amino acids. Germline CDR1 MNHEY, CDR2 SVGAGI. V lost 2 bases to trimming and J lost 1 base; unmatched junction nucleotides: 3.

This clone has just one count. A read error may account for a junction end that differs from germline. The chain has TRBV7-3 and TRBJ2-7, with 9 bases matching TRBD2. The CDR3 contains 16 residues. Per germline, CDR1 SGHTA and CDR2 FQGTGA. The chain's CDR3 is CASSLTGSGRNYEQYF. In DNA form, the CDR3 reads TGTGCCAGCAGCCTAACGGGTAGCGGGAGAAACTACGAGCAGTACTTC.

V is TRBV18 and J is TRBJ2-7; unclear D gene. The CDR3 has 13 residues. Trimming removed 6 bases from V and 3 bases from J, with 12 bases in between. Germline values: CDR1 KGHSH, CDR2 LQKENI. DNA for the CDR3: TGTGCCAGCTCTACAAATCAGAACTACGAGCAGTACTTC. It encodes CASSTNQNYEQYF.

V and J are TRBV11-2 and TRBJ2-7; D remains ambiguous. Trimming cost V 1 base and J 0 bases, with 10 bases left between them. The CDR3 is 15 amino acids. Germline V CDR1 and CDR2: SGHAT, FQNNGV. CDR3 DNA sequence: TGTGCCAGCAGCTTAGGATCCGGCCTCTCCTACGAGCAGTACTTC. This translates into CASSLGSGLSYEQYF.

The chain combines TRBV12-5 with TRBJ2-1; 7 bases match TRBD1. V lost 0 bases to trimming and J lost 2 bases; unmatched junction nucleotides: 4. The CDR3 consists of 16 residues. Germline lookup yields CDR1 LGHNT and CDR2 FRNRAP. CDR3 DNA sequence: TGTGCTAGTGGTTTGGTACAAGGACAGGCCTACAATGAGCAGTTCTTC. It encodes CASGLVQGQAYNEQFF.

This clone was found once. V gene TRBV6-6 combines with J gene TRBJ1-2; possible D gene TRBD1, 5 bases. The germline gives CDR1 MNHNY, CDR2 SVGAGI (reference sequence). Trimming took 6 bases from V and 5 from J, leaving 13 bases between them. The CDR3 consists of 13 residues. The CDR3 spells CASRPGTGYGYTF. DNA for the CDR3: TGTGCCAGCAGACCAGGGACGGGATATGGCTACACCTTC.

In its sample, this clone was seen once. V and J are TRBV5-1 and TRBJ2-3; a possible D gene is TRBD1 (6 bases). V lost 4 bases and J 0 bases, leaving 12 bases between the germline ends. Germline CDR1 and CDR2: SGHRS and YFSETQ. This CDR3 has 15 residues. CDR3 in amino acids: CASSTPRGSTDTQYF. The CDR3 region has the DNA TGCGCCAGCAGCACGCCCAGGGGTAGCACAGATACGCAGTATTTT. Based on the CDR3 plus reference TRBV5-1 and TRBJ2-3, the full variable domain is KAGVTQTPRYLIKTRGQQVTLSCSPISGHRSVSWYQQTPGQGLQFLFEYFSETQRNKGNFPGRFSGRQFSNSRSEMNVSTLELGDSALYLCASSTPRGSTDTQYFGPGTRLTVL.

This clone rates as medium-sized. V is TRBV7-2 and J is TRBJ2-7; TRBD2 might be the D (6 bases). The CDR3 has 14 residues. The V gene lost 3 bases and the J gene lost 2 bases, with 11 bases spanning the gap. Germline V gene sequence: CDR1 SGHTA, CDR2 FQGNSA. The DNA of the CDR3 is TGTGCCAGCAGCTTTGGGGGAGGAGCCTACGAGCAGTACTTC. This gives the protein CASSFGGGAYEQYF.

V usage is TRBV5-1 and J usage is TRBJ2-1; the D gene is possibly TRBD2 (6 bases). The V gene's germline CDR1 is SGHRS and CDR2 YFSETQ. This CDR3 is 14 amino acids long. The ends were cut back, 4 bases at V and 3 bases at J, with 11 bases in the middle. CDR3 DNA: TGCGCCAGCAGCCGGGACTCGCTCTACAATGAGCAGTTCTTC. Protein: CASSRDSLYNEQFF.

The chain couples TRBV7-9 to TRBJ2-7; D is unclear. Trimming removed 1 base at V and 7 bases at J, with 8 bases between. This CDR3 comprises 12 residues. The V gene's germline CDR1 is SEHNR and CDR2 FQNEAQ (reference sequence). The CDR3 DNA follows: TGTGCCAGCAGCTTAGAGGTTGGGGAGCAGTACTTC. Protein sequence: CASSLEVGEQYF.

The chain joins TRBV27 to TRBJ2-5, with TRBD1 identical over 7 bases. The CDR3 extends over 14 amino acids. V lost 2 bases, J lost 4 bases, and 4 bases stayed unmatched. Germline V gene data show CDR1 as MNHEY and CDR2 as SMNVEV (reference sequence). CDR3 coding DNA: TGTGCCAGCAGTTTAAACAGGGGATCAGAGACCCAGTACTTC. Protein product: CASSLNRGSETQYF.

The CDR3 region has the DNA TGTGCCAGCCCACTGCGCTCGCCAGCTCGCAATCAGCCCCAGCATTTT. Translated, it gives CASPLRSPARNQPQHF. This chain joins TRBV6-4 and TRBJ1-5, with D unresolved. This CDR3 is built from 16 residues. Trimming left V 8 bases short and J 2 bases short, with 19 bases between. Germline CDR1 and CDR2: MRHNA and SNTAGT.

The V gene is TRBV4-1, the J gene TRBJ2-5; possibly TRBD2 for D (5 bases). V lost 6 bases and J lost 3, with 14 bases in between. The CDR3 is 14 residues long. The germline gives CDR1 MGHRA, CDR2 YSYEKL. CDR3 region: CASRPGKGEETQYF. DNA for the CDR3: TGCGCCAGCAGACCCGGGAAGGGTGAAGAGACCCAGTACTTC.

The gene calls are TRBV7-9 and TRBJ2-7; D gene uncertain. V lost 2 bases and J lost 0, with 5 bases in between. The CDR3 is made up of 13 amino acids. CDR1 and CDR2 from the germline V gene are SEHNR and FQNEAQ (reference sequence). Here the CDR3 reads CASSLTNSYEQYF. The CDR3 DNA is TGTGCCAGCAGCTTAACGAACTCCTACGAGCAGTACTTC.

The CDR3 reads CAFISTNEKLFF. CDR3 DNA: TGTGCCTTCATTTCAACTAATGAAAAACTGTTTTTT. This chain joins TRBV30 and TRBJ1-4, with D hard to call. Trimming cost V 7 bases and J 0 bases, with 6 bases left between them. CDR3 length: 12 residues. Looked up from germline, CDR1 is GTSNPN and CDR2 is SVGIG (reference sequence).

V gene TRBV7-8 combines with J gene TRBJ2-5; 10 nucleotides align to TRBD2. Per germline, CDR1 SGHVS and CDR2 FQNEAQ. This CDR3 comprises 17 residues. Trimming at V came to 1 base and at J to 1 base, leaving 6 bases not matched to a gene. CDR3 sequence (DNA): TGTGCCAGCAGCTTAGGGGTTAGCGGGGGGTCCCAAGAGACCCAGTACTTC. As protein: CASSLGVSGGSQETQYF.